The text below deals with one T cell receptor (beta chain). These data belong to a study of blood T cell repertoires in COVID-19. Study summary: In each case, the material was cDNA or gDNA derived from T cells, B-cell-depleted T cells, or PBMCs.

CDR1 LGHNT and CDR2 FRNRAP come from the germline V gene. The ends lost 11 bases at V and 2 bases at J; junction bases unmatched: 6. The CDR3 is 14 amino acids. Clones were read by immunoSEQ multiplex PCR, and TCRdb kept only the in-frame ones, dropping some. The sample holds fewer than 120,000 clones, around nine tenths seen once. This TCR was recovered from a woman aged 45-65 years with acute or convalescent COVID-19. The chain employs TRBV12-5 and TRBJ2-3; TRBD2 matches at 11 bases. Sequencing used peripheral blood. The CDR3 sequence is CAPLAGGPTDTQYF. Here the CDR3 DNA reads TGTGCTCCTCTAGCGGGAGGTCCCACAGATACGCAGTATTTT.